This record looks at one T cell receptor (beta chain) sequence and its context. This clone's antigen is unknown. It has no much larger one-base neighbor in the sample; base qualities were not kept. This record comes from a study of shared clonotypes between healthy human individuals (TCRdb year 2020). As for the study more broadly: A couple of women and a few men aged 18 to 49 years were included in the cohort. Between about 0.9 and 8.9 billion PBMCs per donor were obtained by leukapheresis. To increase sequencing depth and limit assay-specific biases, TCR repertoire library preparation and sequencing were carried out by different laboratories using diverse techniques. To estimate repertoire size and how much clonotypes are shared between individuals, the study performed deep sequencing of blood TCR repertoires from roughly five healthy adults. For each donor, three plates each were used for CD4 naive and CD4 memory, two plates were used for CD8 naive, and one plate was used for CD8 memory. Study-wide findings and limitations: Compared with non-shared clonotypes, clonotypes shared by all four sorted-subset donors had higher generation probabilities. Even with the large sequencing depth, rarefaction of the sorted-subset datasets indicated that sequencing was incomplete. Estimated clonotype richness was generally larger for naive than for memory subsets. Based on pairwise subsampling, the degree of clonotype sharing among donors was expected to be affected by sequencing depth. Across a handful of donors, around 5% of naive CD4, approximately 3.6% of naive CD8, 2.3% of memory CD4, and approximately 0.42% of memory CD8 clonotypes were shared. Only blood was sampled, and tissue TCR repertoires likely differ from those in blood. The small number of donors limited the genetic and exposure-history diversity represented.

Reading the germline V gene gives CDR1 KGHSH and CDR2 LQKENI. Its CDR3 holds 15 amino acids, cysteine through phenylalanine. Here the CDR3 DNA is all that survives: 45 bases in frame from base 1. Relative to germline, V is 6 bases shorter and J is 0 bases shorter, with 12 bases between their ends. TCR CDR3 regions were amplified from genomic DNA by multiplex PCR using the deep immunoSEQ assay. For each cell subset, the extracted genomic DNA was distributed evenly across all wells of several immunoSEQ 96-well plates, and each plate served as one replicate. For sorted subsets, each replicate PCR was loaded with about 0.2 ug genomic DNA, equivalent to 32,000 or so T cell genomes. Purified libraries were quantified with a Qubit 3.0 fluorometer, sized on a Bioanalyzer 2100, and re-quantified with the KAPA Library Quantification kit. A separate single-read 150-cycle Illumina NextSeq 550 flow cell was used to sequence each immunoSEQ 96-well plate. As for how the authors treated the data: Because the immunoSEQ output included only junctional sequences and no quality scores, the filtering could not be the same as the filtering used for full-length reads. Sequences were annotated with PyIR, a Python wrapper for IgBLAST v1.9, using IMGT germline references to assign V/J genes and CDR3. Any read was removed if the V/J assignment was weak (E-value above 1e-6), the CDR3 was missing, or the read contained stop codons, out-of-frame junctions, or ambiguous translated residues. A V3J clonotype was defined by an identical inferred V gene, J gene, and CDR3 amino acid sequence. Percentage overlap between repertoires was calculated by dividing the number of shared unique clonotypes by the size of the smaller repertoire. Three approaches were used to assess repertoire richness: RTK rarefaction, the Chao1 estimator, and Recon v2.1 estimates of unobserved clonotypes. For all TCRbeta clonotypes obtained by the gDNA method from a few donors, generation probabilities were computed with OLGA. As stored in TCRdb, this immuneACCESS dataset retains in-frame rearrangements with V and J assigned. A fraction of the clones does not appear; measured against another copy, unresolved V genes explain less than half of the discrepancy, and the remainder lacks a known reason. V and J calls and clone size are those listed in that table; D and trimming were worked out from the DNA. The sample has more than 1,200,000 clones on record, roughly 98.5% of them singletons. Under 0.45% of the sample is held by the ten biggest clonotypes.

Healthy HIV-negative adults with no recently reported acute infections or vaccinations were included as donors. Only Caucasian adults living in Nashville, Tennessee, USA were represented among the donors. CD4+ T cells were enriched through magnetic negative selection, after which naive cells were positively selected on CD45RA and the remaining negative fraction served as the memory subset. Blood was obtained by leukapheresis, after which PBMCs were separated by Ficoll-Histopaque density gradient centrifugation and cryopreserved in liquid nitrogen vapor phase. Analytical flow cytometry was used to check the purity and quantity of every magnetically sorted T cell population. Genomic DNA was isolated from each sorted fraction and quantified by UV absorbance on a Nanodrop 2000c.

The chain uses TRBV18 and TRBJ2-1; a confident D gene designation cannot be given. The specimen was naive CD4+ T cells sorted from blood. This sample's cell subset or site label indicates: CD45RA+ positively selected. The receptor was derived from a man younger than 40 in good health. The DNA reads as follows: TGTGCCAGCTCTCAAATTCGGAGCTCCTACAATGAGCAGTTCTTC. Protein translation: CASSQIRSSYNEQFF.